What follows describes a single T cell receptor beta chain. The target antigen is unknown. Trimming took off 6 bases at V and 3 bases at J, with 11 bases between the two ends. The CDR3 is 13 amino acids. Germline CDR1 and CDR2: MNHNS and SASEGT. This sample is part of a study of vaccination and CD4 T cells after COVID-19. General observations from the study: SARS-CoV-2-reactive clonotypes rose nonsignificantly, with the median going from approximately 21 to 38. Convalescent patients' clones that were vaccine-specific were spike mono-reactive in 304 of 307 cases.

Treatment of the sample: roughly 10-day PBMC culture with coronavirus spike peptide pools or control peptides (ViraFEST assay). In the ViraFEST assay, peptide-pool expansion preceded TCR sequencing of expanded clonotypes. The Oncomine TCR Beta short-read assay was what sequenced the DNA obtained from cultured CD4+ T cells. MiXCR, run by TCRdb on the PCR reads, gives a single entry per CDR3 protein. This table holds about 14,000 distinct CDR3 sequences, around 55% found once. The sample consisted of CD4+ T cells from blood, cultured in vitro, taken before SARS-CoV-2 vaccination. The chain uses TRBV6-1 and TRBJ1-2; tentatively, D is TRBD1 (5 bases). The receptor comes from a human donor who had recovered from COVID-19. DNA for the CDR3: TGTGCCAGCAGGGCCCGGGGGGACTATGGCTACACCTTC. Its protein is CASRARGDYGYTF.